The 19 T cell receptor beta chains below come from one sample, sequenced in a study of technical replicates of blood from a few donors. Assay used: immunoSEQ multiplex PCR; TCRdb lists only in-frame clones, some missing. The data contain roughly 68,000 clones, under 98% of them singletons. What was sequenced was T cells isolated from PBMCs. Receptors originate from a human donor in good health.

The J gene is TRBJ1-5, the V gene TRBV7-6, with D perhaps matching TRBD1 (5 bases). The CDR3 contains 15 residues. Germline V gene data show CDR1 as SGHVS and CDR2 as FNYEAQ. Trimming cost V 0 bases and J 4 bases, with 10 bases left between them. CDR3 bases: TGTGCCAGCAGCTTAGCAACAGGCCCTAATCAGCCCCAGCATTTT. It yields the protein CASSLATGPNQPQHF.

The V gene is TRBV29-1, the J gene TRBJ2-7, with 7 bases that match TRBD1. This CDR3 has 12 residues. V was clipped by 3 bases and J by 6 bases; unmatched bases: 5. Germline V gene lookup returns CDR1 SQVTM and CDR2 ANQGSEA. The CDR3 loop reads CSVDQGVSEQYF. The CDR3 bases are TGCAGCGTTGATCAGGGGGTGAGCGAGCAGTACTTC.

This chain uses TRBV6-5 with TRBJ1-2; no clear D. This CDR3 is 13 amino acids long. V was trimmed by 4 bases and J by 4 bases, leaving 10 bases between them. Per the germline V gene, CDR1 is MNHEY and CDR2 is SVGAGI. The CDR3, as DNA: TGTGCCAGCAGTTTCCGGGAAAGCTATGGCTACACCTTC. Translated, it gives CASSFRESYGYTF.

CDR3 loop: CASSLTGTSGSGNEQFF. The CDR3, as DNA: TGCGCCAGCAGCTTGACGGGGACTAGCGGGAGTGGGAATGAGCAGTTCTTC. The rearrangement links TRBV5-1 to TRBJ2-1; 14 bases agree with TRBD2. The germline V gene encodes CDR1 SGHRS and CDR2 YFSETQ. The CDR3 runs to 17 residues. The V and J ends lost 1 base and 7 bases, in that order; junction bases with no gene match: 7.

This clone was observed a single time. The chain carries TRBV28 and TRBJ1-5; the D is unclear. The CDR3 has 14 amino acids. Per the germline V gene, CDR1 is MDHEN and CDR2 is SYDVKM. V shed 2 bases and J shed 6 bases, with 11 bases lying between them. The CDR3 nucleotides read TGTGCCAGCAGTTTAGGGTTAGGAGGTCAGCCCCAGCATTTT. Translated: CASSLGLGGQPQHF. Using reference TRBV28 and TRBJ1-5 for the parts outside the CDR3, the full variable domain is DVKVTQSSRYLVKRTGEKVFLECVQDMDHENMFWYRQDPGLGLRLIYFSYDVKMKEKGDIPEGYSVSREKKERFSLILESASTNQTSMYLCASSLGLGGQPQHFGDGTRLSIL.

The gene calls are TRBV4-2 and TRBJ2-7, with 10 bases lining up with TRBD1. With V trimmed by 4 bases and J by 3 bases, 12 bases remained unmatched. The V gene's germline CDR1 is LGHNA and CDR2 YNFKEQ. The CDR3 totals 17 residues. The CDR3 DNA reads as TGTGCCAGCAGCCCCCTAGGTTCGGGACAGGGGAACTACGAGCAGTACTTC. Translating it yields CASSPLGSGQGNYEQYF.

The chain uses TRBV6-5 and TRBJ1-5; TRBD1 matches at 8 bases. Germline values: CDR1 MNHEY, CDR2 SVGAGI. The CDR3 length is 13 residues. The junction had 2 bases not matched to a gene; V was cut back by 5 bases and J by 5 bases. The CDR3 DNA sequence: TGTGCCAGCAGTGTGGACAGGGATCAGCCCCAGCATTTT. It codes for CASSVDRDQPQHF.

The CDR3 bases are TGTGCCAGCAGCTTACTCGACAGGGCTGGGGCCAACGTCCTGACTTTC. Protein: CASSLLDRAGANVLTF. The chain employs TRBV7-9 and TRBJ2-6, with 7 bases that match TRBD1. The ends lost 2 bases at V and 2 bases at J; junction bases unmatched: 3. CDR1 is SEHNR, CDR2 FQNEAQ, per germline (reference sequence). The CDR3 runs 16 residues.

The chain uses TRBV5-6 and TRBJ2-5, with D unclear. V lost 3 bases and J lost 4, with 4 bases in between. The CDR3 has 11 residues. CDR1 SGHDT and CDR2 YYEEEE come from the germline V gene. The CDR3 nucleotides read TGTGCCAGCAGCTCCGTAGAGACCCAGTACTTC. This sequence encodes CASSSVETQYF.

The chain joins TRBV28 to TRBJ1-5; D is perhaps TRBD1 (6 bases). The germline CDR1 and CDR2 sequences are MDHEN and SYDVKM. Trimming took off 6 bases at V and 7 bases at J, with 13 bases between the two ends. The CDR3 length is 13 residues. CDR3 DNA sequence: TGTGCCAGCAGCGACAGGCCGAGCCAGCCCCAGCATTTT. It translates to CASSDRPSQPQHF.

The chain recombines TRBV6-5 with TRBJ2-7; TRBD1 matches at 9 bases. Germline CDR1 is MNHEY and CDR2 is SVGAGI. The CDR3 has 14 residues. The trim removed 7 bases at V and 4 bases at J, leaving 8 bases unmatched. CDR3 sequence (DNA): TGTGCCAGCACCCTGGGACAGGGAACTTACGAGCAGTACTTC. This encodes CASTLGQGTYEQYF.

V is TRBV7-2 and J is TRBJ1-5; no clear D gene. The CDR3 spans 13 residues. CDR1 SGHTA and CDR2 FQGNSA come from the germline V gene. V dropped 7 bases and J dropped 7 bases, with 14 bases sitting between them. The CDR3 DNA reads TGTGCCAGCACTCGGGAGGAAGGGCAGCCCCAGCATTTT. Its translation is CASTREEGQPQHF. The variable domain in full, with the rest retrieved from reference TRBV7-2 and TRBJ1-5, is GAGVSQSPSNKVTEKGKDVELRCDPISGHTALYWYRQSLGQGLEFLIYFQGNSAPDKSGLPSDRFSAERTGGSVSTLTIQRTQQEDSAVYLCASTREEGQPQHFGDGTRLSIL.

This chain links TRBV10-3 with TRBJ2-1, with TRBD1 matching 8 bases. After removal of 2 bases from V and 2 bases from J, the junction contained 2 bases not matched to a gene. The CDR3 consists of 15 residues. Germline V gene sequence: CDR1 ENHRY, CDR2 SYGVKD. Here the CDR3 DNA reads TGTGCCATCAGTGAGAGGACAGGGACCTACAATGAGCAGTTCTTC. It codes for CAISERTGTYNEQFF.

The chain uses TRBV5-6 and TRBJ2-3; 11 bases map to TRBD2. This CDR3 region has 16 residues. Germline V gene data show CDR1 as SGHDT and CDR2 as YYEEEE. Unmatched junction bases numbered 7, after V lost 4 bases and J lost 3 bases. For the CDR3, the DNA is TGTGCCAGCAGCGCAGGGACTAGCGGAGGGACAGATACGCAGTATTTT. Its translation is CASSAGTSGGTDTQYF.

The chain recombines TRBV4-2 with TRBJ1-5; 7 bases line up with TRBD1. V was clipped by 2 bases and J by 7 bases; unmatched bases: 14. Germline V CDR1 and CDR2: LGHNA, YNFKEQ. CDR3 length equals 17 residues. The CDR3 coding sequence is TGTGCCAGCAGCCAATCCCAAGTGACGACAGGGAACCAGCCCCAGCATTTT. It translates to CASSQSQVTTGNQPQHF.

The V gene is TRBV19, the J gene TRBJ1-5; D is possibly TRBD1 (6 bases). Deletions cut 2 bases from V and 10 bases from J, with 27 bases between. This CDR3 spans 18 amino acids. Looked up from germline, CDR1 is LNHDA and CDR2 is SQIVND (reference sequence). This CDR3 is CASSISLPSQGGGQPQHF. The CDR3 DNA reads TGTGCCAGTAGTATAAGCCTCCCCTCACAGGGAGGGGGGCAACCCCAGCATTTT.

The chain couples TRBV30 to TRBJ2-7; tentative D call: TRBD2 (6 bases). Between the trimmed V and J ends, which lost 5 bases and 4 bases, there was a span of 12 bases. The CDR3 is made up of 12 amino acids. Germline V lookup: CDR1 GTSNPN, CDR2 SVGIG (reference sequence). The CDR3 region is CAWEVADYEQYF. DNA for the CDR3: TGTGCCTGGGAGGTAGCGGATTACGAGCAGTACTTC.

This chain links TRBV19 with TRBJ2-7, with D maybe TRBD1 (5 bases). Trimming left V 7 bases short and J 0 bases short, with 10 bases between. This CDR3 contains 13 residues. Germline-derived CDR1 and CDR2 are LNHDA and SQIVND (reference sequence). The chain's CDR3 is CASMDISSYEQYF. CDR3 bases: TGTGCCAGTATGGACATCAGCTCCTACGAGCAGTACTTC.

The V gene is TRBV7-2, the J gene TRBJ2-7; 10 bases are a match to TRBD2. CDR1 and CDR2 (germline): SGHTA, FQGNSA. The CDR3 length is 16 residues. V shed 4 bases and J 2 bases; nucleotides not matched to a gene: 8. The CDR3 DNA is TGTGCCAGCAGCTCGGAACCGGGACTAGCGACCTACGAGCAGTACTTC. Encoded protein: CASSSEPGLATYEQYF.